This TCR beta chain comes out of a study of cytomegalovirus exposure and HLA in healthy donors. General observations from the study: A later analysis linked a missense variant in DCLRE1C to the trimming of TCR beta V and J genes.

Germline V CDR1 and CDR2: SGHDT, YYEEEE. This CDR3 has 19 residues. J gave up 0 bases and V 4 bases, and 6 bases lay outside the gene matches. With respect to this clone: Antigen specificity is unknown.

60 Vbeta and 13 Jbeta primers were used in PCR. Original handling: An analysis that came later counted some 81 million unique TCR beta chains, 10 million to 11 million shared. Assay: immunoSEQ multiplex PCR; the TCRdb copy retains only in-frame clones and omits some. V, J and clone size were drawn from that table, and D and trimming were deduced from the DNA. The table includes about 150,000 clones, about 68% detected once. The receptor comes from a man in his thirties or forties in good health and CMV-seronegative. The rearrangement links TRBV5-6 to TRBJ2-2, with 16 bases that match TRBD2. Source material: PBMCs. The CDR3 sequence: CASSPPGLAGGPNTGELFF. CDR3 DNA: TGTGCCAGCAGCCCACCGGGACTAGCGGGGGGGCCGAACACCGGGGAGCTGTTTTTT.